Below are 15 T cell receptor beta chains sequenced from a single sample in a study of blood T cell repertoires in COVID-19. Sequenced by immunoSEQ multiplex PCR; TCRdb stores in-frame clones only, minus some. This sample has tens of thousands of clones, with 89% found just once. Sequencing used peripheral blood. Source of these receptors: a woman in her sixties with active COVID-19.

This chain joins TRBV6-5 and TRBJ2-3, with TRBD1 matching over 10 bases. The CDR3 spans 15 residues. Trimming took 6 bases from V and 2 from J; bases not matched to a gene: 5. CDR1 is MNHEY, CDR2 SVGAGI, per germline. CDR3 loop: CASSAGTGVTDTQYF. For the CDR3, the DNA is TGTGCCAGCAGCGCCGGGACAGGGGTCACAGATACGCAGTATTTT.

V and J are TRBV7-2 and TRBJ1-4; 12 bases are a match to TRBD1. Unmatched junction bases numbered 7, after V lost 4 bases and J lost 10 bases. CDR3 length equals 15 residues. Germline values: CDR1 SGHTA, CDR2 FQGNSA. The CDR3 DNA follows: TGTGCCAGCAGCTCGGGGGGACAGGGGGCTGGAAAACTGTTTTTT. It encodes CASSSGGQGAGKLFF.

CDR3 nucleotide sequence: TGTGCCAGCAGCGGGGGACAGCCATCCACTGAAGCTTTCTTT. This codes for CASSGGQPSTEAFF. The V and J genes are TRBV13 and TRBJ1-1; TRBD1 aligns across 7 bases. Germline values: CDR1 PRHDT, CDR2 FYEKMQ (reference sequence). The CDR3 covers 14 residues. Trimming at V came to 5 bases and at J to 4 bases, leaving 7 bases not matched to a gene.

The chain joins TRBV7-9 to TRBJ1-2; TRBD1 is a possible D gene (6 bases). CDR1 is SEHNR, CDR2 FQNEAQ, per germline (reference sequence). V shed 5 bases and J shed 7 bases, with 11 bases lying between them. The CDR3 length is 12 residues. CDR3 bases: TGTGCCAGCAGCACAGGGTGGTCTGGCTACACCTTC. Protein sequence: CASSTGWSGYTF.

By sample fraction, this clone is medium-sized. The chain employs TRBV27 and TRBJ2-2; perhaps TRBD2 as D (6 bases). The V and J ends lost 7 bases and 7 bases respectively, with 19 bases between them. The CDR3 length is 15 residues. In germline, CDR1 is MNHEY, CDR2 SMNVEV (reference sequence). Here the CDR3 DNA reads TGTGCCAGCACCCGAGAGGGCGGGGTAGTCGGGGAGCTGTTTTTT. It translates to CASTREGGVVGELFF.

This chain connects TRBV3-1 (or the pseudogene TRBV3-2) to TRBJ1-5; D unclear. V lost 2 bases, J lost 1 base, and 3 bases lay in between. Germline V gene data show CDR1 as LGHDT and CDR2 as YNNKEL (reference sequence). This CDR3 is built from 13 residues. The CDR3 sequence is CASSQLSNQPQHF. The CDR3 region has the DNA TGTGCCAGCAGCCAATTAAGCAATCAGCCCCAGCATTTT.

The CDR3 DNA reads as TGTGCCAGCACCGGGGGAGGGCTTGGCGGAGATACGCAGTATTTT. This translates into CASTGGGLGGDTQYF. The chain couples TRBV6-5 to TRBJ2-3; 7 bases fit TRBD2. The CDR3 extends over 15 amino acids. Trimming took 7 bases from V and 5 from J; bases not matched to a gene: 12. Germline V gives CDR1 MNHEY, CDR2 SVGAGI.

The genes are TRBV11-2 and TRBJ1-6; 8 bases are shared with TRBD1. CDR3 length: 14 residues. V lost 6 bases, J lost 10 bases, and 8 bases stayed unmatched. Germline CDR1 reads SGHAT; CDR2 reads FQNNGV. The CDR3 loop is CASSSRGQRSPLHF. Here the CDR3 DNA reads TGTGCCAGCAGTTCCAGGGGGCAGAGATCACCCCTCCACTTT.

The genes are TRBV6-5 and TRBJ2-2; 10 bases align to TRBD1. The V segment lost 6 bases and the J segment 6 bases; nucleotides outside the gene matches: 7. Per the germline V gene, CDR1 is MNHEY and CDR2 is SVGAGI. This CDR3 spans 15 amino acids. DNA of the CDR3: TGTGCCAGCAGGACGGGACAGGGGACACCCGGGGAGCTGTTTTTT. Protein sequence: CASRTGQGTPGELFF.

The J gene is TRBJ2-1, the V gene TRBV7-2; 9 bases are a match to TRBD2. Germline CDR1 and CDR2: SGHTA and FQGNSA. Trimming cost V 1 base and J 7 bases; bases outside gene matches: 5. CDR3 length: 15 amino acids. The CDR3, as DNA: TGTGCCAGCAGCTTAGAGCGGGGGGCATGGAATGAGCAGTTCTTC. Translating gives CASSLERGAWNEQFF. The complete variable domain, with remaining parts taken from reference TRBV7-2 and TRBJ2-1, reads GAGVSQSPSNKVTEKGKDVELRCDPISGHTALYWYRQSLGQGLEFLIYFQGNSAPDKSGLPSDRFSAERTGGSVSTLTIQRTQQEDSAVYLCASSLERGAWNEQFFGPGTRLTVL.

V gene TRBV11-2 combines with J gene TRBJ1-5, with 9 bases that match TRBD1. This CDR3 has 15 amino acids. J lost 2 bases, V lost 4 bases, and 3 bases had no gene match. Germline V gene data show CDR1 as SGHAT and CDR2 as FQNNGV. The CDR3 region is CASSSQGAGNQPQHF. DNA for the CDR3: TGTGCCAGCAGCTCACAGGGGGCTGGCAATCAGCCCCAGCATTTT.

This rearrangement joins TRBV7-3 to TRBJ2-2; 9 bases are a match to TRBD2. The V and J ends lost 8 bases and 5 bases, in that order; junction bases with no gene match: 9. This CDR3 region has 15 residues. Germline CDR1 is SGHTA and CDR2 is FQGTGA. This chain's CDR3 is CASAEGLALTGELFF. The CDR3 DNA is TGTGCCAGCGCTGAGGGACTAGCCTTGACCGGGGAGCTGTTTTTT.

The chain employs TRBV5-1 and TRBJ1-2; TRBD1 is a possible D gene (5 bases). The V end lost 0 bases, the J end lost 1 base, and 10 bases lay between the germline ends. CDR1 is SGHRS and CDR2 is YFSETQ in the germline V gene. The CDR3 extends over 15 amino acids. The CDR3 DNA is TGCGCCAGCAGCTTGGCCAGGACAAATAACTATGGCTACACCTTC. It codes for CASSLARTNNYGYTF. Variable domain in full (rest from reference TRBV5-1 and TRBJ1-2): KAGVTQTPRYLIKTRGQQVTLSCSPISGHRSVSWYQQTPGQGLQFLFEYFSETQRNKGNFPGRFSGRQFSNSRSEMNVSTLELGDSALYLCASSLARTNNYGYTFGSGTRLTVV.

The rearrangement links TRBV27 to TRBJ2-7; TRBD1 matches at 9 bases. The V segment lost 3 bases and the J segment 3 bases; nucleotides outside the gene matches: 6. The CDR3 length is 15 residues. Per germline, CDR1 MNHEY and CDR2 SMNVEV (reference sequence). The CDR3 loop reads CASSLLGTGYYEQYF. The CDR3 DNA is TGTGCCAGCAGTTTGCTCGGGACAGGGTACTACGAGCAGTACTTC.

This chain uses TRBV6-5 with TRBJ1-1; D gene uncertain. The germline gives CDR1 MNHEY, CDR2 SVGAGI. V gave up 10 bases and J gave up 3 bases, with 18 bases separating them. This CDR3 is 14 amino acids long. DNA of the CDR3: TGTGCCACAGTGCTGGGGAGCATCGACACTGAAGCTTTCTTT. Translation gives CATVLGSIDTEAFF.